The source of this TCR beta chain is a study of PD-1 blockade in classical Hodgkin lymphoma. Time point specified: cycle 4 day 1 (C4D1), after five to seven weeks of nivolumab. All patients relapsed after autologous stem cell transplantation, and brentuximab vedotin exposure varied. V lost 8 bases and J 3 bases, leaving 13 bases between the germline ends. In germline, CDR1 is GTSNPN, CDR2 SVGIG (reference sequence). The CDR3 is 13 amino acids. Some clones are missing from TCRdb's copy, which holds only in-frame ones; the method was immunoSEQ multiplex PCR. The sample shows approximately 26,000 clones, roughly 78% of them seen only once.

The chain recombines TRBV30 with TRBJ2-2, with D unresolved. The sequence was obtained from a human donor with classical Hodgkin lymphoma. The sample was peripheral blood mononuclear cells (PBMCs), taken before the fourth cycle of nivolumab. In DNA form, the CDR3 reads TGTGCCCACCGACCGGGCCACACCGGGGAGCTGTTTTTT. Residues: CAHRPGHTGELFF. Combining the CDR3 with reference TRBV30 and TRBJ2-2 gives the whole variable domain SQTIHQWPATLVQPVGSPLSLECTVEGTSNPNLYWYRQAAGRGLQLLFYSVGIGQISSEVPQNLSASRPQDRQFILSSKKLLLSDSGFYLCAHRPGHTGELFFGEGSRLTVL.